This entry describes one TCR beta chain. Its antigen is not known. The PCR employed 60 Vbeta primers together with 13 Jbeta primers. The assay was immunoSEQ multiplex PCR, and TCRdb's table has in-frame clones only and misses some. Of approximately 42,000 clones listed, 81% are singletons. This sample was included in a study of cytomegalovirus exposure and HLA in healthy donors. Whole-study context: Unique TCRs numbering around 80 million, obtained from HLA-typed donors, made up an early data release.

CDR1 and CDR2 (germline): GTSNPN, SVGIG (reference sequence). V lost 4 bases, J lost 1 base, and 7 bases lay in between. This CDR3 has 12 residues. Overall study findings and caveats: When analyzed later, the rates of TCR association showed variation by HLA locus, with DRB1 the most and HLA-C the fewest. Exclusion applied to some V segments, including TRBV6-2 and TRBV6-3, as they were indistinguishable. Confirmation in vitro established that three CMV-associated chains were specific for CMV antigens.

The chain carries TRBV30 and TRBJ1-1; perhaps TRBD1 as D (5 bases). The material sequenced was PBMCs. The source is a man aged 50 to 59 in good health and CMV-seronegative. Written as DNA, the CDR3 is TGTGCCTGGAAAAGGGGGAACACTGAAGCTTTCTTT. Amino acid sequence: CAWKRGNTEAFF.